One and the same sample provided the 4 T cell receptor beta chains below, sequenced in a study of blood T cell repertoires in COVID-19. Profiling relied on immunoSEQ multiplex PCR, and the TCRdb table lists in-frame clones only, not all of them. The data show about 180,000 clones, 80% to 90% seen once. The source material was peripheral blood. The receptors were sampled from a man between 65 and 85 years old with active or convalescent COVID-19.

The genes are TRBV6-5 and TRBJ2-2; 9 bases fit TRBD2. Looked up from germline, CDR1 is MNHEY and CDR2 is SVGAGI. The CDR3 runs to 15 residues. With 8 bases clipped from V and 6 bases from J, the junction kept 10 bases outside the gene matches. CDR3 amino acids: CASLGAGGPPGELFF. The CDR3 DNA follows: TGTGCCAGCCTGGGGGCGGGGGGGCCCCCCGGGGAGCTGTTTTTT.

The chain couples TRBV20-1 to TRBJ2-7; 10 nucleotides line up with TRBD1. The germline gives CDR1 DFQATT, CDR2 SNEGSKA (reference sequence). The V segment lost 3 bases and the J segment 2 bases; nucleotides outside the gene matches: 7. The CDR3 totals 15 residues. The CDR3 here is CSASHRDRGAYEQYF. In DNA form, the CDR3 reads TGCAGTGCTAGTCACCGGGACAGGGGAGCCTACGAGCAGTACTTC.

This chain uses TRBV19 with TRBJ2-1, with 7 bases matching TRBD2. The CDR3 runs 14 residues. Germline V CDR1 and CDR2: LNHDA, SQIVND (reference sequence). V lost 3 bases and J lost 4; bases outside the gene matches: 3. The CDR3 region has the DNA TGTGCCAGTAGTATGGGGGAGGGGTACAATGAGCAGTTCTTC. As protein: CASSMGEGYNEQFF.

This chain joins TRBV18 and TRBJ2-1, with 11 positions matching TRBD2. Germline CDR1 reads KGHSH; CDR2 reads LQKENI. CDR3 length equals 15 residues. The V and J ends lost 6 bases and 7 bases, in that order; junction bases with no gene match: 8. DNA for the CDR3: TGTGCCAGCTCCCTCGTAGCGGGAGGGCGTAATGAGCAGTTCTTC. Translated, it gives CASSLVAGGRNEQFF.